This T cell receptor (beta chain) was sequenced during a study of tumor-infiltrating lymphocytes in primary liver carcinoma. About the study: Participating patients were men and women between 30 and 69 years old. General study points: The study found a significantly higher top-250-clone fraction in tumors than in blood (p = 0.039).

TCR beta cDNA was prepared out of roughly 500 ng total RNA by means of a constant-region primer. Investigators got TCR beta libraries out of three nested multiplex PCR rounds, done with slightly modified ARM-PCR. A C-beta reverse primer and TRBV1-TRBV30 forward primers served in each of the first two PCR rounds, at 9 to 11 cycles apiece. TCRdb ran MiXCR on the multiplex PCR reads and lists one entry per CDR3 protein. The repertoire consists of roughly 120,000 distinct CDR3 sequences, with roughly three fifths occurring once and the leading ten covering 8.4%. Worth noting for this clonotype: The antigen is not known.

The V segment lost 3 bases and the J segment 4 bases; nucleotides outside the gene matches: 18. CDR1 SGHTA and CDR2 FQGNSA come from the germline V gene. This CDR3 has 20 residues. Joint extraction of RNA and DNA used roughly 20-33 mg of bulk tissue that was unsorted. These patients lived with chronic HBV infection and had never been treated. The V call is TRBV7-2, the J call TRBJ1-5; 10 bases map to TRBD1. The sequence came from a woman aged 60-75 years with primary liver carcinoma and hepatitis B virus infection. Material: liver tumor tissue from sampling region 3. Noted subset: tumor region T3, left-lateral pole. CDR3 in amino acids: CASSFPRTQTGGAGNQPQHF. CDR3 sequence (DNA): TGTGCCAGCAGCTTCCCCCGAACACAGACAGGGGGCGCGGGGAATCAGCCCCAGCATTTT.